This T cell receptor beta chain is drawn from a study of T cell responses to AZD1222 COVID-19 vaccine. Findings and caveats of the study: After the peak T cell response, and only then, were repertoires sampled. The donors showed a predominance of white British ancestry and of females, with possible underestimation of clonal diversity. Baseline seropositivity characterized only six AZD1222 recipients.

V shed 1 base and J shed 4 bases, with 6 bases lying between them. Germline assignment: CDR1 SGHKS and CDR2 YYEKEE (reference sequence). The CDR3 totals 13 residues. Points on this clone: The target antigen is unknown.

Some clones are missing from TCRdb's copy, which holds only in-frame ones; the method was immunoSEQ multiplex PCR. The sample has roughly 140,000 clones, 75% to 90% seen once. The sequence derives from an adult in good health. This specimen consisted of peripheral blood, obtained on day 0 of AZD1222 vaccination. The chain is built from TRBV5-5 and TRBJ2-4, with a tentative D call TRBD1 (6 bases). CDR3 region: CASSLQGKNIQYF. As DNA, the CDR3 is TGTGCCAGCAGCTTGCAGGGGAAAAACATTCAGTACTTC.